This T cell receptor (beta chain) was found in a study of post-analysis software for immune sequencing data. Study-wide background: The courses of disease that were included comprised relapsing-remitting, secondary progressive and progressive-relapsing multiple sclerosis.

Unique molecular identifiers tagged the TCR beta cDNA libraries. Some 500,000 cDNA molecules were obtained from about 0.98 to 11 million T cells. TCRdb recomputed calls from the PCR reads with MiXCR, one row per CDR3 protein. Here the sample spans hundreds of thousands of distinct CDR3 sequences, 59% being singletons. A note on this clonotype: Its antigen is currently unknown.

The study, taken as a whole, reports: Versus controls, multiple sclerosis patients showed significantly lower diversity (normalized Chao1).

The sample comprised blood. The origin of this receptor is a girl between 2 and 10 years old with multiple sclerosis.

The CDR3 loop is CASSQADRFTEAFF. CDR3 sequence (DNA): TGTGCCAGCAGCCAAGCCGACAGGTTCACTGAAGCTTTCTTT. The chain couples TRBV4-2 to TRBJ1-1; TRBD1 might be the D (6 bases). Trimming cost V 1 base and J 4 bases, with 10 bases left between them. Germline values: CDR1 LGHNA, CDR2 YNFKEQ. The length of the CDR3 is 14 residues.